This T cell receptor beta chain was sequenced in a study of blood T cell repertoires in COVID-19. As for the study in general: The cDNA or gDNA used as material had been derived from T cells, B-cell-depleted T cells, or PBMCs.

Germline CDR1 and CDR2: SGHVS and FNYEAQ. CDR3 size: 17 residues. V lost 5 bases, J lost 0 bases, and 17 bases lay in between. Using immunoSEQ multiplex PCR, the repertoire was profiled, and TCRdb retains in-frame clones only, with some absent. The sample contains over 250,000 clones, about nine tenths of which appear only once. Sequenced material: peripheral blood. V is TRBV7-6 and J is TRBJ1-3; D might be TRBD1 (5 bases). This clonotype originated in a man aged 50 to 60 with acute or convalescent COVID-19. CDR3 sequence (DNA): TGTGCCAGCAGCGTGGGACTAGACAGTGCCTCTGGAAACACCATATATTTT. Its translation is CASSVGLDSASGNTIYF. The full variable domain, rest sourced from reference TRBV7-6 and TRBJ1-3, is GAGVSQSPRYKVTKRGQDVALRCDPISGHVSLYWYRQALGQGPEFLTYFNYEAQQDKSGLPNDRFSAERPEGSISTLTIQRTEQRDSAMYRCASSVGLDSASGNTIYFGEGSWLTVV.